Each of the 12 T cell receptor beta chains below was sequenced from the same sample in a study of T-cell reconstitution after alpha-beta-depleted transplantation in children. The TCRbeta library incorporated unique molecular identifiers. Via MiXCR, TCRdb re-called the PCR reads, giving one row per CDR3 protein. The sample holds 500,000 to 750,000 distinct CDR3 sequences; 25% to 30% are singletons and the top ten take 35% to 40%. This sample comprised PBMCs, obtained before TCRalphabeta/CD19-depleted stem cell transplant. The receptor set was obtained from a boy under two years old with Wiskott-Aldrich syndrome, due to receive a stem cell transplant.

The J gene is TRBJ2-3, the V gene TRBV20-1, with D perhaps matching TRBD2 (5 bases). Germline CDR1 and CDR2: DFQATT and SNEGSKA (reference sequence). Trimming stripped 5 bases from V and 3 bases from J, with 12 bases between. The CDR3 totals 13 residues. The CDR3 nucleotides read TGCAGTGCTTATACTAGTGGGACAGATACGCAGTATTTT. Translation: CSAYTSGTDTQYF.

Only one count was recorded for this clonotype. The V gene is TRBV20-1, the J gene TRBJ2-1; D is ambiguous. Trimming left V 3 bases short and J 5 bases short, with 11 bases between. Germline V gives CDR1 DFQATT, CDR2 SNEGSKA (reference sequence). The length of the CDR3 is 13 residues. Here the CDR3 DNA reads TGCAGTGCTAGCATCGACCAAAACAATGAGCAGTTCTTC. Protein: CSASIDQNNEQFF.

The chain couples TRBV19 to TRBJ2-7; D gene uncertain. The CDR3 has 11 residues. Trimming removed 4 bases from V and 6 bases from J, with 7 bases in between. Germline loops: CDR1 LNHDA, CDR2 SQIVND (reference sequence). The CDR3 region is CASSNFGEQYF. CDR3 in DNA: TGTGCCAGTAGTAATTTTGGCGAGCAGTACTTC.

The genes are TRBV19 and TRBJ1-5; 8 bases align to TRBD1. The germline V gene encodes CDR1 LNHDA and CDR2 SQIVND (reference sequence). V dropped 3 bases and J dropped 11; count of bases not matched to a gene: 9. The CDR3 has 14 residues. The CDR3 reads CASSISRGLRTQHF. In nucleotides, the CDR3 is TGTGCCAGTAGTATTTCCAGGGGGCTAAGGACCCAGCATTTT.

This clonotype has a handful of counts. J is TRBJ2-1 and V is TRBV28, with 10 bases fitting TRBD2. V trimming: 2 bases; J trimming: 2 bases; junction bases outside the gene matches: 9. Germline V gives CDR1 MDHEN, CDR2 SYDVKM. This CDR3 is 18 amino acids long. The CDR3 nucleotides read TGTGCCAGCAGTTTAAGGGGAGGAGCGGGAGGGACCTACAATGAGCAGTTCTTC. It translates to CASSLRGGAGGTYNEQFF.

The gene calls are TRBV5-1 and TRBJ2-1; 7 bases line up with TRBD2. Trimming removed 2 bases from V and 5 bases from J; junction bases left unmatched: 10. CDR1 SGHRS and CDR2 YFSETQ come from the germline V gene. This CDR3 is built from 16 residues. The CDR3: CASSLGGSMGNNEQFF. CDR3 nucleotide sequence: TGCGCCAGCAGCTTAGGCGGGAGTATGGGAAACAATGAGCAGTTCTTC. Complete variable domain (other parts from reference TRBV5-1 and TRBJ2-1): KAGVTQTPRYLIKTRGQQVTLSCSPISGHRSVSWYQQTPGQGLQFLFEYFSETQRNKGNFPGRFSGRQFSNSRSEMNVSTLELGDSALYLCASSLGGSMGNNEQFFGPGTRLTVL.

In DNA form, the CDR3 reads TGTGCCAGCAGTTCCCTGGGGCCCGGCGGCTACACCTTC. This gives the protein CASSSLGPGGYTF. The V call is TRBV6-6, the J call TRBJ1-2; D is perhaps TRBD1 (5 bases). The V end lost 4 bases, the J end lost 8 bases, and 14 bases lay between the germline ends. The CDR3 length is 13 residues. Looked up from germline, CDR1 is MNHNY and CDR2 is SVGAGI (reference sequence).

This chain uses TRBV10-3 with TRBJ1-5; possible D gene TRBD1, 6 bases. V lost 0 bases and J 4 bases, leaving 13 bases between the germline ends. The CDR3 runs to 16 residues. Germline V gene sequence: CDR1 ENHRY, CDR2 SYGVKD. The CDR3 loop reads CAISESGGPINQPQHF. CDR3 in DNA: TGTGCCATCAGTGAGTCAGGGGGGCCAATAAATCAGCCCCAGCATTTT.

This clonotype has a handful of counts. This rearrangement joins TRBV5-5 to TRBJ2-3, with 14 bases matching TRBD2. Germline lookup yields CDR1 SGHKS and CDR2 YYEKEE (reference sequence). J was trimmed by 3 bases and V by 4 bases; bases with no gene match: 4. The CDR3 runs 16 residues. The CDR3, as DNA: TGTGCCAGCAGCAGGGGACTAGCGGGAGTAACAGATACGCAGTATTTT. It yields the protein CASSRGLAGVTDTQYF.

This clonotype was picked up a small number of times. V usage is TRBV4-2 and J usage is TRBJ1-1; the D gene is possibly TRBD1 (5 bases). V lost 1 base, J lost 5 bases, and 14 bases lay in between. There are 15 residues in the CDR3. From germline, CDR1 is LGHNA and CDR2 YNFKEQ. As DNA, the CDR3 is TGTGCCAGCAGCCAAGGGGGGACCATAGGAACTGAAGCTTTCTTT. This codes for CASSQGGTIGTEAFF.

The chain employs TRBV29-1 and TRBJ2-3, with D unclear. V was shortened by 5 bases and J by 1 base, with 4 bases between the two germline ends. CDR1 SQVTM and CDR2 ANQGSEA come from the germline V gene. The CDR3 consists of 11 residues. In nucleotides, the CDR3 is TGCAGCGTTTCCCGCACAGATACGCAGTATTTT. This sequence encodes CSVSRTDTQYF.

This clonotype was found a few times. This sequence joins TRBV30 and TRBJ2-1; the D is unclear. CDR1 is GTSNPN and CDR2 is SVGIG in the germline V gene (reference sequence). The V end lost 0 bases, the J end lost 8 bases, and 5 bases lay between the germline ends. This CDR3 has 11 residues. CDR3 residues: CAWSVLHEQFF. DNA for the CDR3: TGTGCCTGGAGTGTATTGCATGAGCAGTTCTTC.